The next 31 T cell receptor beta chains were all read from a single sample in a study of blood T cell repertoires in COVID-19. Assay: immunoSEQ multiplex PCR; the TCRdb copy retains only in-frame clones and omits some. The table lists 650,000 to 800,000 clones, over 80% of them singletons, with 0.2% to 0.3% in the top ten. Material: peripheral blood. The receptors were gathered from a woman under 30 with acute or convalescent COVID-19.

The rearrangement links TRBV11-2 to TRBJ1-4, with D tentatively TRBD1 (5 bases). The V gene's germline CDR1 is SGHAT and CDR2 FQNNGV. Trimming stripped 5 bases from V and 4 bases from J, with 14 bases between. The CDR3 totals 15 residues. CDR3: CASSPGVGINEKLFF. In DNA form, the CDR3 reads TGTGCCAGCAGCCCGGGGGTGGGTATTAATGAAAAACTGTTTTTT.

The rearrangement uses TRBV12-5 and TRBJ1-5; TRBD1 might be the D (5 bases). Looked up from germline, CDR1 is LGHNT and CDR2 is FRNRAP. V lost 1 base and J lost 7, with 8 bases in between. CDR3 size: 13 residues. The CDR3 loop reads CASGLDRLQPQHF. DNA for the CDR3: TGTGCTAGTGGTTTGGACAGGCTGCAGCCCCAGCATTTT.

This sequence joins TRBV2 and TRBJ2-5, with 7 bases aligning to TRBD1. Germline V gene lookup returns CDR1 SNHLY and CDR2 FYNNEI. The CDR3 runs 12 residues. With V trimmed by 9 bases and J by 3 bases, 4 bases remained unmatched. CDR3 sequence: CARGDREETQYF. Here the CDR3 DNA reads TGTGCCAGGGGCGACAGGGAAGAGACCCAGTACTTC.

The chain joins TRBV29-1 to TRBJ1-2; 9 bases agree with TRBD1. Germline V lookup: CDR1 SQVTM, CDR2 ANQGSEA. CDR3 size: 14 residues. The J segment lost 6 bases and the V segment lost 3 bases, leaving 8 bases of the junction unmatched. In nucleotides, the CDR3 is TGCAGCGTTGATAGGGACAGGGTTGCTAATGGCTACACCTTC. Translated: CSVDRDRVANGYTF.

The chain uses TRBV9 and TRBJ2-2; 10 bases match TRBD2. The germline V gene encodes CDR1 SGDLS and CDR2 YYNGEE. Germline trimming cut 0 bases from V and 8 bases from J; bases unmatched to any gene: 7. The CDR3 is 16 residues long. CDR3: CASSVVKLAGPGELFF. CDR3 in DNA: TGTGCCAGCAGCGTAGTGAAACTAGCGGGGCCGGGGGAGCTGTTTTTT. Variable domain in full (rest from reference TRBV9 and TRBJ2-2): DSGVTQTPKHLITATGQRVTLRCSPRSGDLSVYWYQQSLDQGLQFLIQYYNGEERAKGNILERFSAQQFPDLHSELNLSSLELGDSALYFCASSVVKLAGPGELFFGEGSRLTVL.

The V and J genes are TRBV14 and TRBJ1-1; possible D gene TRBD1, 5 bases. The CDR3 loop spans 12 amino acids. V lost 0 bases and J lost 13, with 12 bases in between. CDR1 and CDR2 (germline): SGHDN, FVKESK. The CDR3 bases are TGTGCCAGCAGCCAAGACTTGGTCAGGGTTTTCTTT. This translates into CASSQDLVRVFF.

This chain links TRBV12-3 or TRBV12-4 with TRBJ1-1, with D hard to call. The V end lost 6 bases, the J end lost 4 bases, and 12 bases lay between the germline ends. The CDR3 has 13 residues. The DNA of the CDR3 is TGTGCCAGCAGCTTTCCGGCGGGCACTGAAGCTTTCTTT. Protein: CASSFPAGTEAFF.

The V and J genes are TRBV7-2 and TRBJ1-1; 7 bases are shared with TRBD1. The CDR3 has 14 residues. The V segment lost 4 bases and the J segment 0 bases; nucleotides outside the gene matches: 2. Germline V gives CDR1 SGHTA, CDR2 FQGNSA. The CDR3 region has the DNA TGTGCCAGCAGCTCCAGGGGGTTGAACACTGAAGCTTTCTTT. Residues: CASSSRGLNTEAFF.

This clone came up a few times. This chain uses TRBV12-5 with TRBJ1-4; 8 bases line up with TRBD1. In germline, CDR1 is LGHNT, CDR2 FRNRAP. Unmatched junction bases numbered 9, after V lost 6 bases and J lost 0 bases. This CDR3 comprises 17 residues. This chain's CDR3 is CASGPGQGYSTNEKLFF. In DNA form, the CDR3 reads TGTGCTAGTGGCCCCGGACAGGGATATTCAACTAATGAAAAACTGTTTTTT.

This chain joins TRBV19 and TRBJ2-5, with 10 bases fitting TRBD1. From germline, CDR1 is LNHDA and CDR2 SQIVND (reference sequence). This CDR3 spans 15 amino acids. J was trimmed by 4 bases and V by 4 bases; bases with no gene match: 6. CDR3 nucleotides: TGTGCCAGTAGTACCGGGACAGGGGTAAGAGAGACCCAGTACTTC. It specifies CASSTGTGVRETQYF.

This chain uses TRBV19 with TRBJ1-2; TRBD1 aligns across 7 bases. This CDR3 comprises 15 residues. Germline CDR1 is LNHDA and CDR2 is SQIVND (reference sequence). The V segment lost 3 bases and the J segment 5 bases; nucleotides outside the gene matches: 9. The CDR3 bases are TGTGCCAGTAGTATCCCGGGACAGTTGAAGTATGGCTACACCTTC. Amino acids: CASSIPGQLKYGYTF.

The chain recombines TRBV5-1 with TRBJ2-3; 11 nucleotides align to TRBD2. This CDR3 has 16 residues. V lost 0 bases, J lost 6 bases, and 6 bases stayed unmatched. Germline lookup yields CDR1 SGHRS and CDR2 YFSETQ. The CDR3 spells CASSLAPSGGKDTQYF. The CDR3 DNA reads TGCGCCAGCAGCTTGGCCCCTAGCGGGGGGAAGGATACGCAGTATTTT.

V usage is TRBV6-2 or TRBV6-3 and J usage is TRBJ1-2, with TRBD1 identical over 9 bases. The CDR3 has 13 residues. The V gene end was trimmed by 5 bases and the J gene end by 8 bases; junction bases not matched to a gene: 6. Germline values: CDR1 MNHEY, CDR2 SVGEGT. In DNA form, the CDR3 reads TGTGCCAGCAGTGGGGACAGGGTGGACGGCTACACCTTC. Its translation: CASSGDRVDGYTF.

CDR3 protein: CASSLAFIRDEQYF. The CDR3, as DNA: TGTGCCAGCAGCTTAGCCTTCATCAGGGACGAGCAGTACTTC. This chain links TRBV11-2 with TRBJ2-7; D possibly corresponds to TRBD1 (5 bases). Germline V gene lookup returns CDR1 SGHAT and CDR2 FQNNGV. V was shortened by 1 base and J by 5 bases, with 12 bases between the two germline ends. There are 14 residues in the CDR3. Full variable domain (outside the CDR3, taken from reference TRBV11-2 and TRBJ2-7): EAGVAQSPRYKIIEKRQSVAFWCNPISGHATLYWYQQILGQGPKLLIQFQNNGVVDDSQLPKDRFSAERLKGVDSTLKIQPAKLEDSAVYLCASSLAFIRDEQYFGPGTRLTVT.

The rearrangement joins TRBV24-1 to TRBJ2-5, with 7 bases matching TRBD1. V shed 1 base and J 3 bases; nucleotides not matched to a gene: 4. The germline V gene encodes CDR1 KGHDR and CDR2 SFDVKD. This CDR3 is 15 amino acids long. This CDR3 is CATSDFGRGKETQYF. The CDR3 DNA is TGTGCCACCAGTGATTTTGGCAGGGGGAAAGAGACCCAGTACTTC.

The CDR3 region is CASSPGTGDNEQFF. CDR3 nucleotides: TGTGCCAGCAGCCCCGGGACAGGGGACAATGAGCAGTTCTTC. The rearrangement uses TRBV7-9 and TRBJ2-1; 10 nucleotides line up with TRBD1. The V segment lost 5 bases and the J segment 5 bases; nucleotides outside the gene matches: 3. This CDR3 comprises 14 residues. CDR1 and CDR2 from the germline V gene are SEHNR and FQNEAQ (reference sequence). Based on the CDR3 plus reference TRBV7-9 and TRBJ2-1, the full variable domain is DTGVSQNPRHKITKRGQNVTFRCDPISEHNRLYWYRQTLGQGPEFLTYFQNEAQLEKSRLLSDRFSAERPKGSFSTLEIQRTEQGDSAMYLCASSPGTGDNEQFFGPGTRLTVL.

The V call is TRBV7-2, the J call TRBJ1-6; 8 bases align to TRBD1. This CDR3 spans 18 amino acids. Losses at the gene ends were 5 bases for V and 9 bases for J; bases not matched to a gene: 18. Germline-derived CDR1 and CDR2 are SGHTA and FQGNSA. The CDR3 loop reads CASSDQIMGTGLFSPLHF. Here the CDR3 DNA reads TGTGCCAGCAGCGATCAGATCATGGGGACAGGCCTTTTTTCACCCCTCCACTTT. The whole variable domain, filled in from reference TRBV7-2 and TRBJ1-6, reads GAGVSQSPSNKVTEKGKDVELRCDPISGHTALYWYRQSLGQGLEFLIYFQGNSAPDKSGLPSDRFSAERTGGSVSTLTIQRTQQEDSAVYLCASSDQIMGTGLFSPLHFGNGTRLTVT.

J is TRBJ1-1 and V is TRBV19; tentatively, D is TRBD1 (6 bases). Germline CDR1 is LNHDA and CDR2 is SQIVND (reference sequence). CDR3 length equals 13 residues. V gave up 6 bases and J gave up 3 bases, with 11 bases separating them. The CDR3 nucleotides are TGTGCCAGTAGCATCACAGGGCACACTGAAGCTTTCTTT. Amino acids: CASSITGHTEAFF.

The chain is built from TRBV5-6 and TRBJ2-7, with TRBD2 matching 9 bases. Trimming removed 4 bases from V and 4 bases from J; junction bases left unmatched: 9. This CDR3 region has 15 residues. CDR1 is SGHDT, CDR2 YYEEEE, per germline. The CDR3 loop is CASSTLAGGRYEQYF. The CDR3 DNA reads TGTGCCAGCAGCACGCTTGCGGGGGGGCGGTACGAGCAGTACTTC. Filled out from reference TRBV5-6 and TRBJ2-7, the complete variable domain reads DAGVTQSPTHLIKTRGQQVTLRCSPKSGHDTVSWYQQALGQGPQFIFQYYEEEERQRGNFPDRFSGHQFPNYSSELNVNALLLGDSALYLCASSTLAGGRYEQYFGPGTRLTVT.

The chain's CDR3 is CASSLRAGGSYEQYF. Written as DNA, the CDR3 is TGTGCCAGCTCCTTACGGGCAGGAGGGTCCTACGAGCAGTACTTC. V is TRBV18 and J is TRBJ2-7; tentative D call: TRBD2 (6 bases). Germline lookup yields CDR1 KGHSH and CDR2 LQKENI. The CDR3 loop spans 15 amino acids. Trimming cost V 6 bases and J 1 base, with 16 bases left between them.

The chain couples TRBV30 to TRBJ1-2; tentative D call: TRBD1 (6 bases). V lost 0 bases to trimming and J lost 11 bases, with 16 bases between them. Germline V gene lookup returns CDR1 GTSNPN and CDR2 SVGIG (reference sequence). CDR3 length: 13 amino acids. CDR3 loop: CAWSVVQGRGYTF. CDR3 sequence (DNA): TGTGCCTGGAGTGTAGTCCAGGGGCGGGGGTACACCTTC.

This chain links TRBV6-6 with TRBJ2-1; 9 nucleotides match TRBD1. The CDR3 runs 16 residues. V gave up 2 bases and J gave up 5 bases; unmatched junction bases: 7. Per the germline V gene, CDR1 is MNHNY and CDR2 is SVGAGI (reference sequence). CDR3 sequence reads: CASSYNRQGGHNEQFF. In DNA, the CDR3 is TGTGCCAGCAGTTACAATAGACAGGGGGGGCACAATGAGCAGTTCTTC.

The gene calls are TRBV19 and TRBJ1-5; D possibly corresponds to TRBD1 (6 bases). V was shortened by 4 bases and J by 3 bases, with 10 bases between the two germline ends. The CDR3 extends over 14 amino acids. From germline, CDR1 is LNHDA and CDR2 SQIVND (reference sequence). DNA of the CDR3: TGTGCCAGTAGTAGACGGGACACCAATCAGCCCCAGCATTTT. Protein: CASSRRDTNQPQHF. Complete variable domain (other parts from reference TRBV19 and TRBJ1-5): DGGITQSPKYLFRKEGQNVTLSCEQNLNHDAMYWYRQDPGQGLRLIYYSQIVNDFQKGDIAEGYSVSREKKESFPLTVTSAQKNPTAFYLCASSRRDTNQPQHFGDGTRLSIL.

The J gene is TRBJ1-2, the V gene TRBV5-1; no reliable D call. Looked up from germline, CDR1 is SGHRS and CDR2 is YFSETQ. The CDR3 length is 14 residues. Trimming took off 2 bases at V and 4 bases at J, with 12 bases between the two ends. CDR3 region: CASSLSGNSYGYTF. The CDR3 region has the DNA TGCGCCAGCAGCTTATCTGGTAACTCCTATGGCTACACCTTC.

This chain uses TRBV23-1 with TRBJ2-7; weak D call: TRBD1 (5 bases). TRBV23-1 falls under the ORF class, with uncertain function. Trimming shortened V by 8 bases and J by 6 bases, and 14 bases separated the two germline ends. This CDR3 is 12 amino acids long. The CDR3 sequence: CASYKGISEQYF. The DNA for the CDR3 is TGCGCCAGCTATAAGGGGATCTCCGAGCAGTACTTC.

The V gene is TRBV19, the J gene TRBJ2-2, with 10 bases fitting TRBD1. V was pared by 4 bases and J by 5 bases, with 7 bases of the junction left unmatched. The CDR3 is made up of 16 amino acids. The V gene's germline CDR1 is LNHDA and CDR2 SQIVND (reference sequence). The CDR3 DNA reads as TGTGCCAGTAGTACTAAGACAGGGGGCGGGACCGGGGAGCTGTTTTTT. It translates to CASSTKTGGGTGELFF.

The chain combines TRBV7-9 with TRBJ2-7, with TRBD1 matching over 8 bases. V dropped 5 bases and J dropped 6; count of bases not matched to a gene: 9. The CDR3 has 14 amino acids. CDR1 is SEHNR and CDR2 is FQNEAQ in the germline V gene (reference sequence). The CDR3 DNA is TGTGCCAGCAGCCCCGGACAGGGTTTTCTCGAGCAGTACTTC. The encoded protein is CASSPGQGFLEQYF.

The rearrangement uses TRBV5-1 and TRBJ2-7, with a possible D match to TRBD1 (6 bases). V was shortened by 3 bases and J by 0 bases, with 22 bases between the two germline ends. This CDR3 is built from 18 residues. From germline, CDR1 is SGHRS and CDR2 YFSETQ. The CDR3: CASSSQGGRQAFSYEQYF. The DNA of the CDR3 is TGCGCCAGCAGCTCGCAAGGGGGACGACAGGCCTTCTCCTACGAGCAGTACTTC.

This chain joins TRBV5-4 and TRBJ1-2; 8 nucleotides match TRBD1. The CDR3 length is 15 residues. Germline lookup yields CDR1 SGHNT and CDR2 YYREEE (reference sequence). Trimming at V came to 7 bases and at J to 3 bases, leaving 11 bases not matched to a gene. The chain's CDR3 is CASLPGGRGDYGYTF. The CDR3 DNA sequence: TGTGCCAGCTTACCAGGGGGCAGGGGGGACTATGGCTACACCTTC.

This chain joins TRBV5-4 and TRBJ1-3, with 8 bases identical to TRBD1. Losses at the gene ends were 4 bases for V and 3 bases for J; bases not matched to a gene: 6. Germline assignment: CDR1 SGHNT and CDR2 YYREEE (reference sequence). CDR3 size: 15 residues. DNA of the CDR3: TGTGCCAGCAGCATGGGACAGGCTTTTGGAAACACCATATATTTT. The encoded protein is CASSMGQAFGNTIYF.

This chain links TRBV19 with TRBJ1-1, with a possible D match to TRBD1 (6 bases). The germline CDR1 and CDR2 sequences are LNHDA and SQIVND (reference sequence). This CDR3 contains 14 residues. The V end was cut by 6 bases, the J end by 4 bases, with 15 bases between. The CDR3 DNA reads as TGTGCCAGTAGACAAAGGGGGGGCCGCACTGAAGCTTTCTTT. Translating gives CASRQRGGRTEAFF.